These 21 T cell receptor beta chains were all obtained from the same sample, sequenced in a study of CD4 T cells in relation to SARS-CoV-2 and coronaviruses. TCRdb's table, derived via immunoSEQ multiplex PCR, lists solely in-frame clones and lacks some. The sample lists tens of thousands of clones, approximately 72% occurring once. The antigens of these receptors remain unknown. Unexposed donor CD4+ T cells date from about 2011-2018, before the COVID-19 pandemic. The cells were cultured for about ten days before CD4+ T cells were isolated. The specimen sequenced was CD4+ T cells from PBMCs, cultured in vitro. The receptors stem from a human donor in good health.

This sequence joins TRBV27 and TRBJ2-3; TRBD2 aligns across 12 bases. The length of the CDR3 is 16 residues. V was pared by 5 bases and J by 3 bases, with 6 bases of the junction left unmatched. Germline V gene lookup returns CDR1 MNHEY and CDR2 SMNVEV (reference sequence). The CDR3 coding sequence is TGTGCCAGCAGTCCACTTGGACTAGCGGGGACAGATACGCAGTATTTT. It specifies CASSPLGLAGTDTQYF.

Only one count was recorded for this clone. The chain links TRBV24-1 to TRBJ2-5, with unresolved D. Deletions cut 7 bases from V and 4 bases from J, with 12 bases between. The CDR3 totals 13 residues. Germline-derived CDR1 and CDR2 are KGHDR and SFDVKD. The CDR3 spells CATRADAGETQYF. For the CDR3, the DNA is TGTGCCACCAGGGCCGATGCTGGAGAGACCCAGTACTTC.

V is TRBV3-1 (or the pseudogene TRBV3-2) and J is TRBJ2-3, with TRBD2 matching 10 bases. The CDR3 loop spans 17 amino acids. The germline gives CDR1 LGHDT, CDR2 YNNKEL (reference sequence). J was trimmed by 8 bases and V by 4 bases; bases with no gene match: 15. The chain's CDR3 is CASSRARAGGNRGTQYF. Written as DNA, the CDR3 is TGTGCCAGCAGCCGGGCTAGAGCGGGAGGGAACCGAGGTACGCAGTATTTT.

The rearrangement joins TRBV10-3 to TRBJ2-2; D may be TRBD1 (6 bases). The CDR3 totals 12 residues. Trimming removed 6 bases from V and 7 bases from J, with 9 bases in between. Germline V CDR1 and CDR2: ENHRY, SYGVKD. The CDR3 DNA reads TGTGCCATCAGACAGGGCGACGGGGAGCTGTTTTTT. Translating gives CAIRQGDGELFF.

The table lists this clone with a few counts. The chain is built from TRBV10-3 and TRBJ1-5; 9 nucleotides agree with TRBD1. The CDR3 contains 16 residues. V trimming: 4 bases; J trimming: 2 bases; junction bases outside the gene matches: 6. Germline CDR1 ENHRY, CDR2 SYGVKD. CDR3 sequence: CAISGGQGTGNQPQHF. In DNA form, the CDR3 reads TGTGCCATCAGTGGGGGACAGGGAACGGGCAATCAGCCCCAGCATTTT.

This clone showed up just once. The V call is TRBV7-3, the J call TRBJ2-6, with a tentative D call TRBD2 (5 bases). Germline loops: CDR1 SGHTA, CDR2 FQGTGA. The CDR3 is made up of 19 amino acids. Trimming removed 1 base from V and 0 bases from J, with 16 bases in between. This chain's CDR3 is CASSLIFGLTSSGANVLTF. The CDR3 region has the DNA TGTGCCAGCAGCTTAATTTTCGGACTTACAAGCTCTGGGGCCAACGTCCTGACTTTC.

This clone was detected once. CDR3 amino acids: CASSLGQGTNQPQHF. The CDR3 region has the DNA TGTGCCAGCAGTTTAGGACAGGGGACGAATCAGCCCCAGCATTTT. The rearrangement uses TRBV27 and TRBJ1-5; 9 bases agree with TRBD1. Trimming at V came to 2 bases and at J to 4 bases, leaving 3 bases not matched to a gene. The CDR3 length is 15 residues. From germline, CDR1 is MNHEY and CDR2 SMNVEV (reference sequence).

This chain links TRBV6-5 with TRBJ1-2, with 8 bases lining up with TRBD1. The CDR3 has 14 amino acids. V shed 5 bases and J 3 bases; nucleotides not matched to a gene: 5. Germline assignment: CDR1 MNHEY and CDR2 SVGAGI. The CDR3 loop is CASSPDRGDYGYTF. As DNA, the CDR3 is TGTGCCAGCAGTCCTGACAGGGGTGACTATGGCTACACCTTC.

This clone was found once. The rearrangement links TRBV3-1 (or the pseudogene TRBV3-2) to TRBJ1-1, with D perhaps matching TRBD1 (5 bases). Germline CDR1 and CDR2: LGHDT and YNNKEL (reference sequence). The CDR3 covers 19 residues. The V and J ends lost 0 bases and 0 bases respectively, with 20 bases between them. CDR3 residues: CASSQDGASDPSLNTEAFF. The CDR3 bases are TGTGCCAGCAGCCAAGATGGGGCCTCAGACCCGAGTTTGAACACTGAAGCTTTCTTT.

This chain links TRBV5-4 with TRBJ2-3, with D perhaps matching TRBD1 (8 bases). V dropped 4 bases and J dropped 4 bases, with 16 bases sitting between them. The CDR3 covers 15 residues. Germline V CDR1 and CDR2: SGHNT, YYREEE (reference sequence). The CDR3 nucleotides are TGTGCCAGCAGCCCAGACAGGGGAGGGGCAGATACGCAGTATTTT. This sequence encodes CASSPDRGGADTQYF.

V usage is TRBV23-1 and J usage is TRBJ2-7; D remains ambiguous. Being an ORF, TRBV23-1 has a function that is uncertain. The CDR3 length is 12 residues. V was cut by 5 bases and J by 7 bases, with 12 bases left in between. The CDR3: CASSIRVTEQYF. The CDR3 bases are TGCGCCAGCAGTATCCGGGTAACGGAGCAGTACTTC.

V and J are TRBV3-1 (or the pseudogene TRBV3-2) and TRBJ2-7; TRBD2 matches 7 bases. This CDR3 has 15 amino acids. Germline loops: CDR1 LGHDT, CDR2 YNNKEL (reference sequence). V shed 0 bases, J shed 6 bases, and the junction held 8 bases outside the gene matches. The CDR3 DNA follows: TGTGCCAGCAGCCAAGATGCGGCGGGAGCGGGCGAGCAGTACTTC. This sequence encodes CASSQDAAGAGEQYF.

V usage is TRBV6-2 or TRBV6-3 and J usage is TRBJ1-1; tentatively, D is TRBD1 (5 bases). The CDR3 loop spans 15 amino acids. Per germline, CDR1 MNHEY and CDR2 SVGEGT. Trimming cost V 2 bases and J 4 bases, with 14 bases left between them. CDR3 nucleotide sequence: TGTGCCAGCAGTTACCATGGGGCGCGGGGCACTGAAGCTTTCTTT. Protein: CASSYHGARGTEAFF.

The DNA for the CDR3 is TGTGCCAGCAGCTTGATAACGAGAGGCTACGAGCAGTACTTC. This sequence encodes CASSLITRGYEQYF. V and J are TRBV5-6 and TRBJ2-7; D is undetermined. Germline CDR1 is SGHDT and CDR2 is YYEEEE. The CDR3 has 14 residues. V gave up 1 base and J gave up 3 bases, with 11 bases separating them.

The chain uses TRBV2 and TRBJ2-5, with D maybe TRBD2 (6 bases). This CDR3 is built from 16 residues. Germline loops: CDR1 SNHLY, CDR2 FYNNEI. V gave up 6 bases and J gave up 4 bases, with 21 bases separating them. The DNA for the CDR3 is TGTGCCAGCAGGACCCACAGGACGGGGGACCGAGAGACCCAGTACTTC. As protein: CASRTHRTGDRETQYF.

The V and J genes are TRBV18 and TRBJ2-1; D possibly corresponds to TRBD2 (6 bases). V was trimmed by 0 bases and J by 9 bases, leaving 15 bases between them. CDR3 length: 15 amino acids. From germline, CDR1 is KGHSH and CDR2 LQKENI. The CDR3, as DNA: TGTGCCAGCTCACCACCGACGGGAGATCGGGGTGAGCAGTTCTTC. Translation gives CASSPPTGDRGEQFF.

This clone was counted a single time. The gene calls are TRBV3-1 (or the pseudogene TRBV3-2) and TRBJ1-1; possibly TRBD1 for D (6 bases). This CDR3 region has 14 residues. V lost 7 bases to trimming and J lost 5 bases, with 17 bases between them. Per germline, CDR1 LGHDT and CDR2 YNNKEL (reference sequence). The CDR3 coding sequence is TGTGCCAGCACCCGGGGGGCTCTCGGAACTGAAGCTTTCTTT. Residues: CASTRGALGTEAFF.

There are a few counts of this clone. This chain joins TRBV19 and TRBJ1-6; D gene ambiguous. This CDR3 is 14 amino acids long. The germline gives CDR1 LNHDA, CDR2 SQIVND (reference sequence). Trimming stripped 9 bases from V and 2 bases from J, with 11 bases between. The CDR3 is CASATRTYNSPLHF. CDR3 DNA sequence: TGTGCCAGCGCGACACGTACCTATAATTCACCCCTCCACTTT. Based on the CDR3 plus reference TRBV19 and TRBJ1-6, the full variable domain is DGGITQSPKYLFRKEGQNVTLSCEQNLNHDAMYWYRQDPGQGLRLIYYSQIVNDFQKGDIAEGYSVSREKKESFPLTVTSAQKNPTAFYLCASATRTYNSPLHFGNGTRLTVT.

The genes are TRBV5-4 and TRBJ2-2; TRBD1 might be the D (6 bases). This CDR3 is built from 15 residues. The germline CDR1 and CDR2 sequences are SGHNT and YYREEE (reference sequence). Trimming stripped 5 bases from V and 2 bases from J, with 13 bases between. The CDR3 loop reads CASRTGTPNTGELFF. For the CDR3, the DNA is TGTGCCAGCAGGACGGGGACACCCAACACCGGGGAGCTGTTTTTT.

The gene calls are TRBV12-3 or TRBV12-4 and TRBJ2-4; 8 nucleotides align to TRBD2. V lost 3 bases, J lost 5 bases, and 0 bases stayed unmatched. The CDR3 totals 13 residues. The CDR3 protein is CASSFGGENIQYF. In nucleotides, the CDR3 is TGTGCCAGCAGTTTCGGGGGGGAAAACATTCAGTACTTC.

This chain joins TRBV28 and TRBJ1-5; D gene ambiguous. This CDR3 contains 14 residues. Deletions cut 2 bases from V and 5 bases from J, with 10 bases between. The germline gives CDR1 MDHEN, CDR2 SYDVKM. For the CDR3, the DNA is TGTGCCAGCAGTTTAGTACAGCCAGATCAGCCCCAGCATTTT. It translates to CASSLVQPDQPQHF.